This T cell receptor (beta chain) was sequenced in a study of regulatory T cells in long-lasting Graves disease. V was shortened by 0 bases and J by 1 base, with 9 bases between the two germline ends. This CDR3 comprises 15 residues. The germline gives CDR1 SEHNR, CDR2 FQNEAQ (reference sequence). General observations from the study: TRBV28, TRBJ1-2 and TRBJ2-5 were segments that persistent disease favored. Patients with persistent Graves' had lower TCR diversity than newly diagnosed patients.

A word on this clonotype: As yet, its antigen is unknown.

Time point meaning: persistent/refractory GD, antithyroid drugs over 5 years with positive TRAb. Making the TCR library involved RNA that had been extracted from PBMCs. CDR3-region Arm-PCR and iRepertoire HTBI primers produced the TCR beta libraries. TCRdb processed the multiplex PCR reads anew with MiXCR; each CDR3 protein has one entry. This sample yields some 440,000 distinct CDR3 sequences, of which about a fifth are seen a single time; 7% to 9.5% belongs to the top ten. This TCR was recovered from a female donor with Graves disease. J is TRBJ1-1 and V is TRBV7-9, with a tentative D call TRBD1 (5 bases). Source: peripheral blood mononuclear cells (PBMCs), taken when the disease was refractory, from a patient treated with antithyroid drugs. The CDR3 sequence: CASSLAQGENTEAFF. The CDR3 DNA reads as TGTGCCAGCAGCTTAGCCCAGGGAGAGAACACTGAAGCTTTCTTT.